These 16 T cell receptor beta chains share one sample of origin, sequenced in a study of shared clonotypes between healthy human individuals. Method: immunoSEQ multiplex PCR; TCRdb's copy keeps in-frame clones and lacks some. The sample has some 2 million clones; roughly 95% are singletons. Sequencing input: naive CD4+ T cells sorted from blood. Subset in this sample: CD45RA+ positively selected. The source is a man aged 18-30 years in good health.

Concerning this clone: The same CDR3 arises from other DNA sequences in this sample as well. The chain carries TRBV5-4 and TRBJ2-5, with 11 bases identical to TRBD2. Germline V gene lookup returns CDR1 SGHNT and CDR2 YYREEE (reference sequence). There are 15 residues in the CDR3. V was pared by 2 bases and J by 2 bases, with 2 bases of the junction left unmatched. CDR3 nucleotides: TGTGCCAGCAGCTTAGGGACTAGCGGTCAAGAGACCCAGTACTTC. It yields the protein CASSLGTSGQETQYF.

The chain employs TRBV6-6 and TRBJ1-1; D ambiguous. Trimming removed 2 bases from V and 3 bases from J, with 16 bases in between. Germline V gives CDR1 MNHNY, CDR2 SVGAGI (reference sequence). This CDR3 is 16 amino acids long. The CDR3 nucleotides read TGTGCCAGCAGTTACCCGATGACTAACGGCTACACTGAAGCTTTCTTT. The encoded protein is CASSYPMTNGYTEAFF.

V is TRBV7-3 and J is TRBJ2-2, with D perhaps assigned TRBD1 or TRBD2 (5 bases each). Trimming removed 8 bases at V and 6 bases at J, with 10 bases between. The CDR3 extends over 12 amino acids. Germline-derived CDR1 and CDR2 are SGHTA and FQGTGA. As DNA, the CDR3 is TGTGCCAGCGGAAGGGGAGCCGGGGAGCTGTTTTTT. It translates to CASGRGAGELFF. The variable domain in full, completed from reference TRBV7-3 and TRBJ2-2, reads GAGVSQTPSNKVTEKGKYVELRCDPISGHTALYWYRQSLGQGPEFLIYFQGTGAADDSGLPNDRFFAVRPEGSVSTLKIQRTERGDSAVYLCASGRGAGELFFGEGSRLTVL.

This chain joins TRBV7-2 and TRBJ2-5; D possibly uses TRBD1 or TRBD2 (5 bases each). V lost 6 bases, J lost 4 bases, and 9 bases lay in between. CDR1 and CDR2 from the germline V gene are SGHTA and FQGNSA. This CDR3 has 12 amino acids. The CDR3 DNA follows: TGTGCCAGCAGGGGGGATGGAGAGACCCAGTACTTC. Its protein is CASRGDGETQYF.

CDR3 nucleotides: TGTGCCAGCAGCCCAACTAGTTTTTTTGGGACACTGCCTCGGGAGACCCAGTACTTC. This sequence encodes CASSPTSFFGTLPRETQYF. J is TRBJ2-5 and V is TRBV11-2; TRBD1 might be the D (6 bases). Germline V CDR1 and CDR2: SGHAT, FQNNGV. CDR3 size: 19 residues. Trimming shortened V by 5 bases and J by 5 bases, and 30 bases separated the two germline ends.

The chain has TRBV27 and TRBJ2-5; 8 nucleotides line up with TRBD1. The V and J ends lost 3 bases and 5 bases, in that order; junction bases with no gene match: 8. The germline CDR1 and CDR2 sequences are MNHEY and SMNVEV (reference sequence). This CDR3 contains 15 residues. Here the CDR3 reads CASSFSQGAGETQYF. The DNA of the CDR3 is TGTGCCAGCAGTTTCTCCCAGGGGGCGGGTGAGACCCAGTACTTC.

Of note for this clone: Other nucleotide sequences in the sample specify the same CDR3. J is TRBJ2-2 and V is TRBV6-6; 11 positions match TRBD1. This CDR3 contains 15 residues. Losses at the gene ends were 6 bases for V and 4 bases for J; bases not matched to a gene: 4. The germline CDR1 and CDR2 sequences are MNHNY and SVGAGI (reference sequence). The CDR3 DNA follows: TGTGCCAGCAGGTCCGGGACAGGGGGCACCGGGGAGCTGTTTTTT. This sequence encodes CASRSGTGGTGELFF.

Details on this clone: This sample includes further DNA sequences coding for the same CDR3. This chain links TRBV2 with TRBJ2-7, with 10 bases matching TRBD2. CDR1 SNHLY and CDR2 FYNNEI come from the germline V gene. With V trimmed by 2 bases and J by 5 bases, 3 bases remained unmatched. The CDR3 loop spans 14 amino acids. CDR3 region: CASSELAGVNEQYF. The CDR3 DNA follows: TGTGCCAGCAGTGAACTAGCGGGAGTGAACGAGCAGTACTTC.

A remark on this clone: Other DNA variants within this sample encode the same CDR3. This chain uses TRBV5-1 with TRBJ1-1; TRBD1 might be the D (6 bases). Germline V gene data show CDR1 as SGHRS and CDR2 as YFSETQ. Trimming stripped 2 bases from V and 2 bases from J, with 10 bases between. The CDR3 loop spans 14 amino acids. This chain's CDR3 is CASSLQGGNTEAFF. The DNA for the CDR3 is TGCGCCAGCAGCTTACAGGGTGGTAACACTGAAGCTTTCTTT.

The chain uses TRBV6-1 and TRBJ2-3; no clear D. The length of the CDR3 is 15 residues. The V gene lost 2 bases and the J gene lost 0 bases, with 9 bases spanning the gap. The germline V gene encodes CDR1 MNHNS and CDR2 SASEGT. The CDR3 bases are TGTGCCAGCAGTGAATCTATTCCCAGCACAGATACGCAGTATTTT. Its protein product is CASSESIPSTDTQYF.

V gene TRBV7-2 combines with J gene TRBJ2-2; the match to TRBD2 covers 9 bases. The CDR3 runs to 15 residues. V lost 1 base to trimming and J lost 6 bases; unmatched junction nucleotides: 3. Germline-derived CDR1 and CDR2 are SGHTA and FQGNSA. This CDR3 is CASSLEASGAGELFF. The CDR3, as DNA: TGTGCCAGCAGCTTAGAGGCTAGCGGGGCCGGGGAGCTGTTTTTT.

The genes are TRBV7-2 and TRBJ2-7; TRBD2 aligns across 8 bases. Germline trimming cut 5 bases from V and 0 bases from J; bases unmatched to any gene: 9. The CDR3 has 16 residues. Per germline, CDR1 SGHTA and CDR2 FQGNSA. Here the CDR3 reads CASSRSGGLSSYEQYF. The CDR3 DNA sequence: TGTGCCAGCAGCCGATCGGGGGGGCTCAGCTCCTACGAGCAGTACTTC.

The rearrangement links TRBV19 to TRBJ1-1, with D tentatively TRBD1 (5 bases). Trimming shortened V by 3 bases and J by 4 bases, and 15 bases separated the two germline ends. The CDR3 is made up of 15 amino acids. The germline gives CDR1 LNHDA, CDR2 SQIVND (reference sequence). In nucleotides, the CDR3 is TGTGCCAGTAGTATGGGACTTACGGTCCTCACTGAAGCTTTCTTT. It translates to CASSMGLTVLTEAFF.

The rearrangement joins TRBV18 to TRBJ2-7; D is perhaps TRBD1 (5 bases). The CDR3 totals 13 residues. Trimming left V 5 bases short and J 7 bases short, with 15 bases between. Germline V gene sequence: CDR1 KGHSH, CDR2 LQKENI. The CDR3 DNA follows: TGTGCCAGCTCAGCACAGGACCCGAGTGAGCAGTACTTC. Translating it yields CASSAQDPSEQYF.

This chain uses TRBV27 with TRBJ2-3; 8 bases are a match to TRBD1. V was clipped by 6 bases and J by 0 bases; unmatched bases: 2. Germline CDR1 MNHEY, CDR2 SMNVEV (reference sequence). The length of the CDR3 is 14 residues. CDR3 residues: CASSRDRSTDTQYF. Here the CDR3 DNA reads TGTGCCAGCAGCCGGGACAGGAGCACAGATACGCAGTATTTT.

The chain joins TRBV19 to TRBJ2-3; weak D call: TRBD1 (7 bases). Between the trimmed V and J ends, which lost 8 bases and 3 bases, there was a span of 18 bases. This CDR3 contains 15 residues. The V gene's germline CDR1 is LNHDA and CDR2 SQIVND (reference sequence). The CDR3 DNA follows: TGTGCCAGTCGGGAGACAGGGTCAGGGACAGATACGCAGTATTTT. It translates to CASRETGSGTDTQYF.